The 14 T cell receptor beta chains listed next were all sequenced from one sample in a study of radiotherapy plus CTLA-4 blockade in lung cancer. Sequenced by immunoSEQ multiplex PCR; TCRdb stores in-frame clones only, minus some. The sample holds around 45,000 clones, 65% to 70% seen once. The source material was peripheral blood, sampled from a patient treated with radiotherapy plus ipilimumab. These receptors were taken from a human donor with non-small cell lung cancer who had a partial response to radiotherapy plus ipilimumab.

This clone was seen a handful of times. J is TRBJ2-5 and V is TRBV10-3, with D possibly TRBD1 on 5 matching bases. Germline V gene lookup returns CDR1 ENHRY and CDR2 SYGVKD. This CDR3 region has 15 residues. V was cut by 2 bases and J by 5 bases, with 15 bases left in between. CDR3: CAISEGAGLVETQYF. In DNA, the CDR3 is TGTGCCATCAGTGAGGGGGCAGGCCTAGTGGAGACCCAGTACTTC.

This chain joins TRBV19 and TRBJ2-3, with TRBD2 matching 7 bases. V dropped 3 bases and J dropped 1; count of bases not matched to a gene: 7. The CDR3 runs to 16 residues. The V gene's germline CDR1 is LNHDA and CDR2 SQIVND (reference sequence). The CDR3 reads CASSMGSGPRTDTQYF. Here the CDR3 DNA reads TGTGCCAGTAGTATGGGTAGCGGGCCCCGCACAGATACGCAGTATTTT.

The rearrangement uses TRBV6-5 and TRBJ1-2; D gene unclear. Trimming cost V 6 bases and J 7 bases, with 15 bases left between them. Germline-derived CDR1 and CDR2 are MNHEY and SVGAGI. This CDR3 region has 13 residues. CDR3 coding DNA: TGTGCCAGCAGCCTAGGAGGCGCGAGTGGCTACACCTTC. This encodes CASSLGGASGYTF.

A single count supports this clone. V and J are TRBV10-3 and TRBJ1-1; perhaps TRBD1 as D (5 bases). The germline V gene has CDR1 ENHRY and CDR2 SYGVKD. V lost 3 bases, J lost 5 bases, and 16 bases lay in between. This CDR3 contains 15 residues. The CDR3 nucleotides are TGTGCCATCAGTGATACCGGGGGAGGGAGGACTGAAGCTTTCTTT. Protein: CAISDTGGGRTEAFF.

The chain recombines TRBV7-9 with TRBJ1-1; D uncertain. This CDR3 spans 15 amino acids. In germline, CDR1 is SEHNR, CDR2 FQNEAQ (reference sequence). The ends were cut back, 2 bases at V and 5 bases at J, with 15 bases in the middle. DNA for the CDR3: TGTGCCAGCAGCTTATTAGACGTAGAGGCAACTGAAGCTTTCTTT. It yields the protein CASSLLDVEATEAFF.

J is TRBJ1-1 and V is TRBV10-3; 7 nucleotides align to TRBD1. Germline CDR1 reads ENHRY; CDR2 reads SYGVKD. Losses at the gene ends were 10 bases for V and 4 bases for J; bases not matched to a gene: 6. This CDR3 region has 12 residues. The CDR3 spells CATSGDSTEAFF. CDR3 nucleotides: TGTGCCACCTCTGGGGACAGCACTGAAGCTTTCTTT.

The chain couples TRBV29-1 to TRBJ1-2, with 9 bases matching TRBD1. CDR1 and CDR2 (germline): SQVTM, ANQGSEA. The CDR3 has 11 amino acids. V was clipped by 6 bases and J by 7 bases; unmatched bases: 3. The CDR3 region has the DNA TGCAGCGTGGGACAGGGCGGTGGCTACACCTTC. Protein: CSVGQGGGYTF.

The rearrangement joins TRBV9 to TRBJ1-1, with a weak D call TRBD1 (5 bases). Germline lookup yields CDR1 SGDLS and CDR2 YYNGEE. CDR3 length equals 17 residues. Between the trimmed V and J ends, which lost 3 bases and 0 bases, there was a span of 18 bases. CDR3 bases: TGTGCCAGCAGCGCCGAGGGGCGGGGCCCCATGAACACTGAAGCTTTCTTT. Translation gives CASSAEGRGPMNTEAFF.

This chain joins TRBV6-6 and TRBJ1-2, with D possibly matching TRBD1 (5 bases). Germline CDR1 is MNHNY and CDR2 is SVGAGI (reference sequence). The CDR3 covers 14 residues. The V end was cut by 8 bases, the J end by 4 bases, with 17 bases between. The CDR3 here is CASVVQDIRYGYTF. The CDR3 DNA reads as TGTGCCAGCGTTGTACAGGACATACGCTATGGCTACACCTTC.

This chain connects TRBV5-1 to TRBJ1-1, with D perhaps matching TRBD1 (5 bases). The CDR3 is made up of 18 amino acids. V lost 1 base and J lost 8, with 27 bases in between. Germline V gives CDR1 SGHRS, CDR2 YFSETQ. The CDR3 region has the DNA TGCGCCAGCAGCTTGAGACTCCTTCCAGGGAGGGAAGGTACCGAAGCTTTCTTT. It is translated as CASSLRLLPGREGTEAFF.

V is TRBV30 and J is TRBJ1-6; 10 bases are shared with TRBD1. Germline CDR1 GTSNPN, CDR2 SVGIG (reference sequence). V dropped 2 bases and J dropped 8; count of bases not matched to a gene: 3. This CDR3 has 14 residues. The CDR3: CAWSFGTGDSPLHF. The CDR3 region has the DNA TGTGCCTGGAGTTTCGGGACAGGGGATTCACCCCTCCACTTT.

This rearrangement joins TRBV7-9 to TRBJ1-5; D not resolved. The V end lost 5 bases, the J end lost 1 base, and 6 bases lay between the germline ends. The CDR3 runs to 13 residues. Per the germline V gene, CDR1 is SEHNR and CDR2 is FQNEAQ (reference sequence). The chain's CDR3 is CASSPGSNQPQHF. CDR3 sequence (DNA): TGTGCCAGCAGCCCAGGAAGCAATCAGCCCCAGCATTTT.

The chain recombines TRBV6-6 with TRBJ2-1, with 9 bases lining up with TRBD2. J gave up 6 bases and V 3 bases, and 6 bases lay outside the gene matches. The germline gives CDR1 MNHNY, CDR2 SVGAGI (reference sequence). The CDR3 extends over 15 amino acids. For the CDR3, the DNA is TGTGCCAGCAGTTATGCGGGAGGGCCCTTCAATGAGCAGTTCTTC. This encodes CASSYAGGPFNEQFF.

The chain links TRBV7-3 to TRBJ2-2; possible D gene TRBD2, 6 bases. Trimming cost V 6 bases and J 6 bases, with 23 bases left between them. This CDR3 region has 17 residues. Germline-derived CDR1 and CDR2 are SGHTA and FQGTGA. In DNA, the CDR3 is TGTGCCAGCAGTACCCCACCGAGCGGGTATGAGGCCGGGGAGCTGTTTTTT. Its protein is CASSTPPSGYEAGELFF.